This T cell receptor beta chain came from a study of lymphopenia after photon versus proton radiotherapy. This CDR3 spans 15 amino acids. With 3 bases removed from V and 8 bases from J, the gap between germline ends came to 17 bases. From germline, CDR1 is LNHDA and CDR2 SQIVND (reference sequence). Produced via immunoSEQ multiplex PCR; TCRdb's table is partial and in-frame only. In the table there are tens of thousands of clones, about four fifths of which are singletons. Whole-study findings and limits: Proton therapy kept repertoires fairly stable, unlike photons, which gained effector/memory cells. After the lymphocyte nadir, photon-treated repertoires showed oligoclonal expansion, especially of CD8+ Temra cells. Authors raise, but do not show, better survival with proton therapy. In patients who died, overall survival fell as post-nadir TCR diversity dropped more.

With regard to this clone: Its specificity is not known.

Sample: peripheral blood, taken from a patient treated with photon-based radiotherapy. This receptor was obtained from a woman aged 50 to 60 with pancreatic cancer. This sequence joins TRBV19 and TRBJ2-1; the D is unclear. The CDR3, as DNA: TGTGCCAGTAGTATTGGCGGCGCTTCATATTATGAGCAGTTCTTC. It specifies CASSIGGASYYEQFF.